This entry lists 26 T cell receptor beta chains sequenced from one sample in a study of cytomegalovirus exposure and HLA in healthy donors. The PCR used 60 Vbeta and 13 Jbeta primers. The protocol was immunoSEQ multiplex PCR, while the TCRdb copy is restricted to in-frame clones and leaves out a portion. The repertoire holds around 99,000 clones, with almost 75% as singletons. Sequencing was done on a sample of PBMCs. The receptors come from a man between 40 and 49 years old in good health and CMV-seronegative.

The rearrangement links TRBV28 to TRBJ2-5; 10 bases are shared with TRBD2. The germline V gene encodes CDR1 MDHEN and CDR2 SYDVKM. The CDR3 runs to 13 residues. Written as DNA, the CDR3 is TGTGACTATCCTAGCGGGGGTCCAGAGACCCAGTACTTC. This codes for CDYPSGGPETQYF.

The rearrangement uses TRBV7-2 and TRBJ1-1; D is undetermined. Germline CDR1 SGHTA, CDR2 FQGNSA. CDR3 length: 13 residues. Trimming stripped 5 bases from V and 5 bases from J, with 12 bases between. CDR3 coding DNA: TGTGCCAGCAGCCCCCGTCGGGGAACTGAAGCTTTCTTT. Protein: CASSPRRGTEAFF.

The chain links TRBV5-1 to TRBJ2-3, with TRBD1 as a possible D gene (6 bases). In germline, CDR1 is SGHRS, CDR2 YFSETQ. The V gene lost 4 bases and the J gene lost 3 bases, with 15 bases spanning the gap. The CDR3 is made up of 15 amino acids. The CDR3 region is CASSRETGLTDTQYF. The CDR3, as DNA: TGCGCCAGCAGCCGAGAGACAGGTCTAACAGATACGCAGTATTTT.

The chain couples TRBV19 to TRBJ2-3; 7 bases align to TRBD2. Germline V CDR1 and CDR2: LNHDA, SQIVND (reference sequence). This CDR3 contains 14 residues. V lost 7 bases, J lost 6 bases, and 10 bases stayed unmatched. The CDR3 DNA is TGTGCCAGTAAACCCCGAAGCGGGGCTGATACGCAGTATTTT. Protein: CASKPRSGADTQYF. The full variable domain, rest sourced from reference TRBV19 and TRBJ2-3, is DGGITQSPKYLFRKEGQNVTLSCEQNLNHDAMYWYRQDPGQGLRLIYYSQIVNDFQKGDIAEGYSVSREKKESFPLTVTSAQKNPTAFYLCASKPRSGADTQYFGPGTRLTVL.

This clone has only a few counts. The J gene is TRBJ1-5, the V gene TRBV5-1, with D possibly being TRBD1 (6 bases). CDR1 and CDR2 (germline): SGHRS, YFSETQ. Trimming left V 2 bases short and J 6 bases short, with 12 bases between. CDR3 length: 14 residues. CDR3 in DNA: TGCGCCAGCAGCTTTACAGGGCTCGGTCAGCCCCAGCATTTT. As protein: CASSFTGLGQPQHF.

The rearrangement links TRBV19 to TRBJ1-5; 7 bases map to TRBD1. Germline assignment: CDR1 LNHDA and CDR2 SQIVND (reference sequence). The V and J ends lost 5 bases and 6 bases, in that order; junction bases with no gene match: 10. The CDR3 covers 15 residues. DNA of the CDR3: TGTGCCAGTAGTCCTGATGGACAGGTGGGTCAGCCCCAGCATTTT. Its protein product is CASSPDGQVGQPQHF.

The gene calls are TRBV13 and TRBJ1-1; no firm D call. The CDR3 is 14 residues long. CDR1 is PRHDT and CDR2 is FYEKMQ in the germline V gene (reference sequence). Trimming shortened V by 4 bases and J by 5 bases, and 14 bases separated the two germline ends. The CDR3 DNA is TGTGCCAGCAGCTCCGAGGGAGTGGAGACTGAAGCTTTCTTT. Amino acids: CASSSEGVETEAFF.

The chain is built from TRBV5-4 and TRBJ2-1; 10 nucleotides align to TRBD2. The CDR3 has 15 amino acids. The germline gives CDR1 SGHNT, CDR2 YYREEE (reference sequence). The V segment lost 4 bases and the J segment 8 bases; nucleotides outside the gene matches: 9. Written as DNA, the CDR3 is TGTGCCAGCAGCCGGAGCGGGGGGGCCGGCGATGAGCAGTTCTTC. As protein: CASSRSGGAGDEQFF.

This clone was detected once. This rearrangement joins TRBV6-1 to TRBJ2-7, with TRBD2 identical over 7 bases. CDR1 is MNHNS, CDR2 SASEGT, per germline. The CDR3 is 14 residues long. J was trimmed by 2 bases and V by 10 bases; bases with no gene match: 11. CDR3 sequence reads: CATFYIGGAYEQYF. CDR3 sequence (DNA): TGTGCCACGTTTTATATTGGGGGGGCCTACGAGCAGTACTTC.

The chain joins TRBV4-3 to TRBJ2-1, with 7 bases matching TRBD2. Germline V CDR1 and CDR2: LGHNA, YSLEER. The V segment lost 3 bases and the J segment 6 bases; nucleotides outside the gene matches: 5. The CDR3 is 14 residues long. The CDR3 spells CASSHAGLVNEQFF. The CDR3 DNA follows: TGCGCCAGCAGCCACGCCGGACTAGTCAATGAGCAGTTCTTC.

The chain carries TRBV29-1 and TRBJ2-7; TRBD1 aligns across 7 bases. The CDR3 consists of 14 residues. The ends lost 7 bases at V and 0 bases at J; junction bases unmatched: 9. From germline, CDR1 is SQVTM and CDR2 ANQGSEA. CDR3 sequence (DNA): TGCAGCGCCCCGGGACAGACTAACTCCTACGAGCAGTACTTC. Its protein is CSAPGQTNSYEQYF.

This clone is a singleton in its sample. The chain employs TRBV10-3 and TRBJ1-2; D uncertain. V gave up 2 bases and J gave up 7 bases, with 11 bases separating them. The CDR3 has 13 residues. In germline, CDR1 is ENHRY, CDR2 SYGVKD. CDR3 sequence reads: CAISEAREGGYTF. CDR3 nucleotides: TGTGCCATCAGTGAGGCAAGGGAGGGTGGCTACACCTTC.

The chain has TRBV29-1 and TRBJ2-3; the match to TRBD2 covers 13 bases. V shed 8 bases, J shed 4 bases, and the junction held 9 bases outside the gene matches. The CDR3 covers 15 residues. Germline values: CDR1 SQVTM, CDR2 ANQGSEA. The CDR3, as DNA: TGCAGCCTTCGGATCGGACTAGCGGGGGCAGATACGCAGTATTTT. It encodes CSLRIGLAGADTQYF.

CDR3 loop: CASSVRGTGANVLTF. CDR3 bases: TGTGCCAGCAGTGTCCGGGGGACTGGGGCCAACGTCCTGACTTTC. This chain connects TRBV6-1 to TRBJ2-6; TRBD2 is a possible D gene (6 bases). Germline lookup yields CDR1 MNHNS and CDR2 SASEGT. The CDR3 has 15 residues. Between the trimmed V and J ends, which lost 4 bases and 2 bases, there was a span of 9 bases.

The V and J genes are TRBV6-4 and TRBJ2-1; tentatively, D is TRBD1 (6 bases). CDR1 is MRHNA, CDR2 SNTAGT, per germline. The CDR3 contains 13 residues. The V end was cut by 8 bases, the J end by 1 base, with 9 bases between. The CDR3, as DNA: TGTGCCAGCTCGCAGGGGTCCTACAATGAGCAGTTCTTC. Its translation: CASSQGSYNEQFF.

CDR3: CASSILDTNTGELFF. In DNA, the CDR3 is TGTGCCAGTAGTATCCTAGATACGAACACCGGGGAGCTGTTTTTT. The rearrangement uses TRBV19 and TRBJ2-2, with D unclear. Germline CDR1 and CDR2: LNHDA and SQIVND (reference sequence). This CDR3 has 15 residues. The V end lost 3 bases, the J end lost 0 bases, and 8 bases lay between the germline ends.

The V and J genes are TRBV5-1 and TRBJ2-5, with 11 bases matching TRBD2. The junction had 6 bases not matched to a gene; V was cut back by 7 bases and J by 1 base. CDR3 length: 15 residues. Germline assignment: CDR1 SGHRS and CDR2 YFSETQ. For the CDR3, the DNA is TGCGCCAGCGACCTAGCGGGGGGACTCCAAGAGACCCAGTACTTC. This encodes CASDLAGGLQETQYF.

This clone has only a few counts. The V and J genes are TRBV7-9 and TRBJ1-5; D is unclear. Trimming pared 3 bases from V and 0 bases from J, leaving 12 bases between. CDR1 and CDR2 (germline): SEHNR, FQNEAQ (reference sequence). The CDR3 spans 16 residues. CDR3 sequence reads: CASSLGRLYSNQPQHF. The CDR3 bases are TGTGCCAGCAGCTTGGGCAGGCTCTATAGCAATCAGCCCCAGCATTTT. Variable domain in full (rest from reference TRBV7-9 and TRBJ1-5): DTGVSQNPRHKITKRGQNVTFRCDPISEHNRLYWYRQTLGQGPEFLTYFQNEAQLEKSRLLSDRFSAERPKGSFSTLEIQRTEQGDSAMYLCASSLGRLYSNQPQHFGDGTRLSIL.

The chain recombines TRBV19 with TRBJ2-6, with TRBD2 identical over 14 bases. The CDR3 is 18 residues long. The V gene end was trimmed by 7 bases and the J gene end by 2 bases; junction bases not matched to a gene: 7. In germline, CDR1 is LNHDA, CDR2 SQIVND (reference sequence). The CDR3 is CASTLGLAGAAGANVLTF. Written as DNA, the CDR3 is TGTGCCAGTACCCTGGGACTAGCGGGGGCAGCTGGGGCCAACGTCCTGACTTTC. Using reference TRBV19 and TRBJ2-6 for the parts outside the CDR3, the full variable domain is DGGITQSPKYLFRKEGQNVTLSCEQNLNHDAMYWYRQDPGQGLRLIYYSQIVNDFQKGDIAEGYSVSREKKESFPLTVTSAQKNPTAFYLCASTLGLAGAAGANVLTFGAGSRLTVL.

CDR3 in amino acids: CASSIPNQPQHF. DNA of the CDR3: TGTGCCAGTAGTATCCCGAATCAGCCCCAGCATTTT. V gene TRBV19 combines with J gene TRBJ1-5; unclear D gene. Germline V gene lookup returns CDR1 LNHDA and CDR2 SQIVND (reference sequence). With 3 bases removed from V and 4 bases from J, the gap between germline ends came to 4 bases. The CDR3 extends over 12 amino acids.

This clone appeared once. The chain couples TRBV18 to TRBJ2-5, with D hard to call. The CDR3 covers 12 residues. V was clipped by 3 bases and J by 5 bases, with 7 bases between them. The V gene's germline CDR1 is KGHSH and CDR2 LQKENI. Here the CDR3 reads CASSPTGETQYF. CDR3 coding DNA: TGTGCCAGCTCACCGACTGGGGAGACCCAGTACTTC.

The chain couples TRBV19 to TRBJ2-2, with a weak D call TRBD1 (6 bases). This CDR3 contains 14 residues. The germline V gene encodes CDR1 LNHDA and CDR2 SQIVND (reference sequence). The V and J ends lost 6 bases and 2 bases respectively, with 10 bases between them. DNA for the CDR3: TGTGCCAGTAGCCCTGGGACAAACACCGGGGAGCTGTTTTTT. Translating gives CASSPGTNTGELFF.

The chain is built from TRBV5-5 and TRBJ1-1; 7 bases are shared with TRBD1. Germline V gene lookup returns CDR1 SGHKS and CDR2 YYEKEE (reference sequence). After removal of 4 bases from V and 4 bases from J, the junction contained 4 bases not matched to a gene. The CDR3 has 13 residues. The CDR3 reads CASSLEGATEAFF. In DNA, the CDR3 is TGTGCCAGCAGCCTCGAGGGGGCCACTGAAGCTTTCTTT.

J is TRBJ2-7 and V is TRBV10-3, with 8 bases matching TRBD1. Germline V CDR1 and CDR2: ENHRY, SYGVKD. Trimming cost V 7 bases and J 6 bases; bases outside gene matches: 8. The CDR3 length is 13 residues. The DNA of the CDR3 is TGTGCCATCACGGGTCAGGGGGCGACCGAGCAGTACTTC. Translation: CAITGQGATEQYF.

Only one count was recorded for this clone. This rearrangement joins TRBV7-8 to TRBJ2-7, with D maybe TRBD2 (6 bases). V lost 7 bases, J lost 1 base, and 11 bases lay in between. The CDR3 is made up of 13 amino acids. Germline V gene sequence: CDR1 SGHVS, CDR2 FQNEAQ. This CDR3 reads CASTRDVSYEQYF. CDR3 coding DNA: TGTGCCAGCACGCGGGACGTATCCTACGAGCAGTACTTC.

The chain couples TRBV25-1 to TRBJ2-2; a possible D gene is TRBD2 (6 bases). CDR1 and CDR2 (germline): MGHDK, SYGVNS. V was shortened by 6 bases and J by 2 bases, with 16 bases between the two germline ends. CDR3 size: 16 residues. Here the CDR3 reads CASSDRQGGNTGELFF. The CDR3 bases are TGTGCCAGCAGCGACCGGCAGGGAGGAAACACCGGGGAGCTGTTTTTT.